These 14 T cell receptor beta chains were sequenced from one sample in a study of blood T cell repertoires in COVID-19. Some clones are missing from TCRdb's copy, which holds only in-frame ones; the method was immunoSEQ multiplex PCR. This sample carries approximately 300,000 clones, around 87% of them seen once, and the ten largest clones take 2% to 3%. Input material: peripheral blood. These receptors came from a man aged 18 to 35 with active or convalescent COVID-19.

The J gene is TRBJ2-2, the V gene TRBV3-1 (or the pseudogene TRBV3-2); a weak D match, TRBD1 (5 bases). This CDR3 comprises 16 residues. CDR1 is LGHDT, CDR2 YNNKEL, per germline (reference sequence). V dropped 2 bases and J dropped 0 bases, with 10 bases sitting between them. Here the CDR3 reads CASSQIGVSNTGELFF. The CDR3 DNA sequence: TGTGCCAGCAGCCAAATAGGGGTGTCGAACACCGGGGAGCTGTTTTTT.

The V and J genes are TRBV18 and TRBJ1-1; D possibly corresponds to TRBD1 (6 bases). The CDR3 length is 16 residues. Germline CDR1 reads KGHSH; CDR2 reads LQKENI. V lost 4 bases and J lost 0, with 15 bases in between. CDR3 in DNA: TGTGCCAGCTCACACTTATCCGGGACAATGAACACTGAAGCTTTCTTT. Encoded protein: CASSHLSGTMNTEAFF.

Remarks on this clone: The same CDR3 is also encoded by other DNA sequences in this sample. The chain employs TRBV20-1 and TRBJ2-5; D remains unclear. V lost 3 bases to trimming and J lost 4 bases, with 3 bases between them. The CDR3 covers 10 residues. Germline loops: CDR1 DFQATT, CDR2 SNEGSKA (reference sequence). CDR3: CSARRETQYF. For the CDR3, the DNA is TGCAGTGCTAGGAGAGAGACCCAGTACTTC.

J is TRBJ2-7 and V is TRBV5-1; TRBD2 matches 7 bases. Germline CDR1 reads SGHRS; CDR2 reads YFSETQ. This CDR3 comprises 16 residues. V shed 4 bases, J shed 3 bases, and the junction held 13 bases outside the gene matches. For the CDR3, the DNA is TGCGCCAGCAGCGGGCTCGTGGCGGGAGCCCACTACGAGCAGTACTTC. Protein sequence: CASSGLVAGAHYEQYF. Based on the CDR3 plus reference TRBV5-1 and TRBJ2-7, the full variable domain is KAGVTQTPRYLIKTRGQQVTLSCSPISGHRSVSWYQQTPGQGLQFLFEYFSETQRNKGNFPGRFSGRQFSNSRSEMNVSTLELGDSALYLCASSGLVAGAHYEQYFGPGTRLTVT.

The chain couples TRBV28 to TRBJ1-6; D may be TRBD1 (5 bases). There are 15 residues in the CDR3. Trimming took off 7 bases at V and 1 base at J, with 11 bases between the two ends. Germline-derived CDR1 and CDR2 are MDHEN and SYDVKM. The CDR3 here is CASNFGGSYNSPLHF. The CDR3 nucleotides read TGTGCCAGCAATTTCGGGGGTTCCTATAATTCACCCCTCCACTTT.

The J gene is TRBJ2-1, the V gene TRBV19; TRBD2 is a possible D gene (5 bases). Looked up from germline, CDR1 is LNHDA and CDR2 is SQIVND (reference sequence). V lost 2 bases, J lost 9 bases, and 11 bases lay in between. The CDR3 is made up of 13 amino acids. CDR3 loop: CASSILVGGEQFF. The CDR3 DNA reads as TGTGCCAGTAGTATATTGGTAGGAGGTGAGCAGTTCTTC.

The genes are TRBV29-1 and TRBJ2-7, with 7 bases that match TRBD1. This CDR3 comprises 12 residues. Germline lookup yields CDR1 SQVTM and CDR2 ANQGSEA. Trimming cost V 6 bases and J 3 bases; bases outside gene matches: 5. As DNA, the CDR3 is TGCAGCGTGGATGCAGGGGGCTACGAGCAGTACTTC. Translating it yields CSVDAGGYEQYF.

As DNA, the CDR3 is TGTGCCAGCAGCTTGGCTTTGGGGAGGGACACTGAAGCTTTCTTT. Its translation is CASSLALGRDTEAFF. J is TRBJ1-1 and V is TRBV5-4; D is uncertain. The CDR3 is 15 residues long. Trimming took 0 bases from V and 3 from J, leaving 12 bases between them. Germline V gene lookup returns CDR1 SGHNT and CDR2 YYREEE (reference sequence).

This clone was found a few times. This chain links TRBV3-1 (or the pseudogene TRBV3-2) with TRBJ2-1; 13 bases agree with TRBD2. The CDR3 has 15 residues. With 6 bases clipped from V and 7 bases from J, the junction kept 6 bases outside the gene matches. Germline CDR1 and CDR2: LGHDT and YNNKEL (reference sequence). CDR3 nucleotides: TGTGCCAGCAGTTGGGGACTAGCGGGAAATAATGAGCAGTTCTTC. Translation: CASSWGLAGNNEQFF.

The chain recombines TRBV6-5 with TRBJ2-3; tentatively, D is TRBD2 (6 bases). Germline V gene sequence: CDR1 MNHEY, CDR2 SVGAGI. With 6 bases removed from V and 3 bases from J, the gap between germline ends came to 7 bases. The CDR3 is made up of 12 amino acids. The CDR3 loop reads CASRGLTDTQYF. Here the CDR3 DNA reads TGTGCCAGCAGGGGACTTACAGATACGCAGTATTTT.

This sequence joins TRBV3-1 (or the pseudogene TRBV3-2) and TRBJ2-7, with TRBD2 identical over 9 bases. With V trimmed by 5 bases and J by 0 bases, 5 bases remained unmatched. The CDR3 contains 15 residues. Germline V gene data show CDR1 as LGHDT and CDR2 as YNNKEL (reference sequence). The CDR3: CASSATSGSSYEQYF. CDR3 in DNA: TGTGCCAGCAGCGCGACTAGCGGTAGCTCCTACGAGCAGTACTTC.

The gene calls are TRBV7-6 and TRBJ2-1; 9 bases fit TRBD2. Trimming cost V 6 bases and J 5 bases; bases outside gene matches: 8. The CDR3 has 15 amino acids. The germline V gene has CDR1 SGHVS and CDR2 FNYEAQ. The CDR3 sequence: CASSKIAGANNEQFF. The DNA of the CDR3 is TGTGCCAGCAGTAAAATAGCGGGGGCCAACAATGAGCAGTTCTTC.

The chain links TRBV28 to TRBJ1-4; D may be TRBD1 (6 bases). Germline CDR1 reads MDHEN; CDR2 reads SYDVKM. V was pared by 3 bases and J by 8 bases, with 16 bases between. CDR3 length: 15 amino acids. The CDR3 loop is CASSFGTGLGEKLFF. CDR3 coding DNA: TGTGCCAGCAGTTTCGGCACAGGGCTCGGAGAAAAACTGTTTTTT.

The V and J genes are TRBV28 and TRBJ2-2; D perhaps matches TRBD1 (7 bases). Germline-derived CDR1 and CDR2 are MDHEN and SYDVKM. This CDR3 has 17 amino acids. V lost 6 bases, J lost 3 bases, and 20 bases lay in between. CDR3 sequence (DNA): TGTGCCAGCAGAGACCCGACAGGGACTGACTACACCGGGGAGCTGTTTTTT. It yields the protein CASRDPTGTDYTGELFF.